This TCR beta chain was retrieved from a study of tumor-infiltrating lymphocytes in primary liver carcinoma. Across the whole study: Spanning 30 to 69 years of age, the patients were men and women. Tumors measured 4.2 to 10 cm and were stage T1-T3 N0M0.

Constant-region priming of approximately 500 ng total RNA yielded TCR beta cDNA. Three-round nested multiplex PCR performed with slightly modified ARM-PCR produced the TCR beta libraries. Both of the initial two PCR rounds ran for nine to eleven cycles and employed TRBV1-TRBV30 forward primers alongside a C-beta reverse primer. TCRdb redid the calling of the multiplex PCR reads with MiXCR, one entry per CDR3 protein. The sample yields fewer than 200,000 distinct CDR3 sequences, around 81% seen once. The source material, about 17-31 mg of unsorted bulk tissue, was used to co-extract RNA and DNA. Surgical resection was used to treat these primary liver carcinoma patients. On this clonotype: Relative to the germline gene, one junction end is altered; a read error may explain this.

The germline CDR1 and CDR2 sequences are LGHNA and YSLEER. The CDR3 totals 16 residues. The chain links TRBV4-3 to TRBJ2-1, with 10 bases aligning to TRBD2. The sample taken for sequencing was tumor tissue from primary liver carcinoma. This sequence was found in a man aged 40-49 years with primary liver carcinoma and hepatitis B virus infection. DNA of the CDR3: TGCGCCAGCAGCCCCCACGGGACTAGCGAGAGTAATGAACAGTTCTTC. This codes for CASSPHGTSESNEQFF.